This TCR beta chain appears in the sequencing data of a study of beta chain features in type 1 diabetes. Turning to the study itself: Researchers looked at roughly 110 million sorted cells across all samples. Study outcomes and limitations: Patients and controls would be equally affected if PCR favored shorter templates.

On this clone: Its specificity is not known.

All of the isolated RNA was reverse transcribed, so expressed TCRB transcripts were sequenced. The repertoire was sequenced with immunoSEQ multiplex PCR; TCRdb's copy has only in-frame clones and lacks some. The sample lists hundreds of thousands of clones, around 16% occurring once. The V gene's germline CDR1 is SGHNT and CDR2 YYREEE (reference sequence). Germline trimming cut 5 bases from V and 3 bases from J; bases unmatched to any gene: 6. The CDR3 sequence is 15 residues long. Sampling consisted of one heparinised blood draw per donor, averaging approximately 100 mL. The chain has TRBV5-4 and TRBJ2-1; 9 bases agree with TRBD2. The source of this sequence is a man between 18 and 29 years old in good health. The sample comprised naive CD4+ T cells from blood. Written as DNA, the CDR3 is TGTGCCAGCAGGTCCGGGACTAGCAGCTACAATGAGCAGTTCTTC. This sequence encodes CASRSGTSSYNEQFF. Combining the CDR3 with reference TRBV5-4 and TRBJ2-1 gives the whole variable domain ETGVTQSPTHLIKTRGQQVTLRCSSQSGHNTVSWYQQALGQGPQFIFQYYREEENGRGNFPPRFSGLQFPNYSSELNVNALELDDSALYLCASRSGTSSYNEQFFGPGTRLTVL.